The 8 T cell receptor beta chains below all came from one sample that was sequenced in a study of blood T cell repertoires in COVID-19. The table came from immunoSEQ multiplex PCR; TCRdb's copy has only in-frame clones and leaves some out. The data show about half a million clones, 88% seen once. Sequences were obtained from PBMCs or T cells enriched from blood (not recorded which). Receptor source: a woman aged 55-70 years who had recovered from COVID-19.

The CDR3 DNA reads as TGTGCCAGCAGTTTATCCCAGCTAGCCCAGCATTTT. It codes for CASSLSQLAQHF. The chain uses TRBV28 and TRBJ1-5; D unresolved. Germline lookup yields CDR1 MDHEN and CDR2 SYDVKM. V dropped 1 base and J dropped 11 bases, with 9 bases sitting between them. The length of the CDR3 is 12 residues.

The chain links TRBV7-9 to TRBJ1-6, with D hard to call. The germline V gene has CDR1 SEHNR and CDR2 FQNEAQ (reference sequence). V was cut by 4 bases and J by 7 bases, with 5 bases left in between. The CDR3 length is 12 residues. CDR3 region: CASSSGNSPLHF. CDR3 bases: TGTGCCAGCAGCTCGGGAAATTCACCCCTCCACTTT.

This clone has a single count. This chain joins TRBV5-1 and TRBJ2-1; 7 bases align to TRBD1. This CDR3 has 15 amino acids. Trimming at V came to 4 bases and at J to 0 bases, leaving 4 bases not matched to a gene. Per germline, CDR1 SGHRS and CDR2 YFSETQ. The CDR3 region has the DNA TGCGCCAGCAGCCCGGGACAGTCCTCCTACAATGAGCAGTTCTTC. Amino acids: CASSPGQSSYNEQFF.

V usage is TRBV7-8 and J usage is TRBJ2-2, with 12 bases fitting TRBD2. The CDR3 has 19 residues. Germline CDR1 is SGHVS and CDR2 is FQNEAQ. The ends lost 0 bases at V and 5 bases at J; junction bases unmatched: 10. In nucleotides, the CDR3 is TGTGCCAGCAGCTTAGCCAGGCTAGCGGGGGGGCCGGGGACCGGGGAGCTGTTTTTT. The encoded protein is CASSLARLAGGPGTGELFF. Combining the CDR3 with reference TRBV7-8 and TRBJ2-2 gives the whole variable domain GAGVSQSPRYKVAKRGQDVALRCDPISGHVSLFWYQQALGQGPEFLTYFQNEAQLDKSGLPSDRFFAERPEGSVSTLKIQRTQQEDSAVYLCASSLARLAGGPGTGELFFGEGSRLTVL.

The V and J genes are TRBV5-1 and TRBJ1-1; 7 bases match TRBD1. Trimming removed 3 bases from V and 2 bases from J; junction bases left unmatched: 4. Germline values: CDR1 SGHRS, CDR2 YFSETQ. The CDR3 length is 14 residues. The CDR3 DNA follows: TGCGCCAGCAGCTGGGACAGCGGAAACACTGAAGCTTTCTTT. Its translation is CASSWDSGNTEAFF.

V gene TRBV6-5 combines with J gene TRBJ1-4; D ambiguous. The CDR3 extends over 14 amino acids. CDR1 is MNHEY and CDR2 is SVGAGI in the germline V gene. V was cut by 4 bases and J by 8 bases, with 14 bases left in between. CDR3 coding DNA: TGTGCCAGCAGTTCTTCCGTGTCCTCCGAAAAACTGTTTTTT. Residues: CASSSSVSSEKLFF.

The chain is built from TRBV21-1 and TRBJ1-5; the DNA was not used to check the table's D call, TRBD1. TRBV21-1 constitutes a pseudogene. The CDR3 totals 17 residues. This CDR3 is CASSKGADRGRNQPQHF. Written as DNA, the CDR3 is TGTGCCAGCAGCAAAGGTGCGGACAGGGGAAGAAATCAGCCCCAGCATTTT.

The chain combines TRBV2 with TRBJ2-1; D may be TRBD2 (7 bases). Germline V gene sequence: CDR1 SNHLY, CDR2 FYNNEI. This CDR3 contains 11 residues. V lost 6 bases and J 8 bases, leaving 8 bases between the germline ends. CDR3 sequence reads: CASRGGDEQFF. The CDR3 nucleotides read TGTGCCAGCAGAGGGGGGGATGAGCAGTTCTTC.